These 12 T cell receptor beta chains originate from one sample sequenced in a study of shared clonotypes between healthy human individuals. Generated by immunoSEQ multiplex PCR, the TCRdb table keeps only in-frame clones and is missing some. This table holds a few hundred thousand clones, less than 85% found once. What was sequenced was memory CD4+ T cells sorted from blood. The subset denotes: CD45RA-negative fraction. The receptors were gathered from a man in his thirties or forties in good health.

V gene TRBV7-3 combines with J gene TRBJ2-5; 7 bases line up with TRBD2. Germline V lookup: CDR1 SGHTA, CDR2 FQGTGA. V gave up 4 bases and J gave up 2 bases; unmatched junction bases: 7. CDR3 length equals 15 residues. This CDR3 reads CASSSQPGGQETQYF. For the CDR3, the DNA is TGTGCCAGCAGCTCCCAACCCGGGGGGCAAGAGACCCAGTACTTC. Full variable domain (remainder filled in from reference TRBV7-3 and TRBJ2-5): GAGVSQTPSNKVTEKGKYVELRCDPISGHTALYWYRQSLGQGPEFLIYFQGTGAADDSGLPNDRFFAVRPEGSVSTLKIQRTERGDSAVYLCASSSQPGGQETQYFGPGTRLLVL.

As concerns this clone: The sample holds other DNA sequences that translate to the same CDR3. J is TRBJ1-1 and V is TRBV11-1, with D possibly TRBD1 on 6 matching bases. The V end was cut by 1 base, the J end by 3 bases, with 6 bases between. Per the germline V gene, CDR1 is SGHAT and CDR2 is FQDESV (reference sequence). The CDR3 contains 13 residues. CDR3 in DNA: TGTGCCAGCAGCTTAGACAGGGACACTGAAGCTTTCTTT. Protein product: CASSLDRDTEAFF.

The table lists this clone with a count of one. J is TRBJ2-1 and V is TRBV4-3; D unresolved. Trimming took off 1 base at V and 2 bases at J, with 12 bases between the two ends. This CDR3 region has 16 residues. Germline values: CDR1 LGHNA, CDR2 YSLEER. The CDR3 is CASSQAITVTYNEQFF. The DNA of the CDR3 is TGCGCCAGCAGCCAAGCAATAACGGTTACCTACAATGAGCAGTTCTTC.

Worth noting for this clone: The same CDR3 also results from other DNA sequences found in this sample. The chain joins TRBV28 to TRBJ2-7; D gene unclear. V was cut by 3 bases and J by 3 bases, with 6 bases left in between. The CDR3 runs 12 residues. Per germline, CDR1 MDHEN and CDR2 SYDVKM. The DNA for the CDR3 is TGTGCCAGCAGTTTGAGTGGCTACGAGCAGTACTTC. Its translation is CASSLSGYEQYF.

The chain has TRBV19 and TRBJ2-3, with D perhaps assigned TRBD1 or TRBD2 (7 bases each). Trimming removed 4 bases at V and 1 base at J, with 15 bases between. The V gene's germline CDR1 is LNHDA and CDR2 SQIVND (reference sequence). The CDR3 consists of 16 residues. CDR3 residues: CASSNDRAGGTDTQYF. CDR3 nucleotides: TGTGCCAGTAGTAACGACAGGGCGGGGGGCACAGATACGCAGTATTTT. Together with reference TRBV19 and TRBJ2-3, the CDR3 gives the full variable domain: DGGITQSPKYLFRKEGQNVTLSCEQNLNHDAMYWYRQDPGQGLRLIYYSQIVNDFQKGDIAEGYSVSREKKESFPLTVTSAQKNPTAFYLCASSNDRAGGTDTQYFGPGTRLTVL.

The J gene is TRBJ2-7, the V gene TRBV11-2, with 7 bases fitting TRBD1. This CDR3 comprises 13 residues. V lost 4 bases and J lost 12; bases outside the gene matches: 12. Germline CDR1 SGHAT, CDR2 FQNNGV. The CDR3 is CASSSLPGQPPYF. The CDR3 region has the DNA TGTGCCAGCAGCTCTTTACCGGGACAGCCACCGTACTTC.

J is TRBJ2-3 and V is TRBV27, with 7 bases lining up with TRBD2. Looked up from germline, CDR1 is MNHEY and CDR2 is SMNVEV (reference sequence). V trimming: 4 bases; J trimming: 5 bases; junction bases outside the gene matches: 6. This CDR3 has 14 residues. This chain's CDR3 is CASSSRGEGDTQYF. In DNA, the CDR3 is TGTGCCAGCAGTTCGCGCGGGGAGGGAGATACGCAGTATTTT.

V usage is TRBV5-4 and J usage is TRBJ2-7; 7 nucleotides align to TRBD2. Germline values: CDR1 SGHNT, CDR2 YYREEE (reference sequence). This CDR3 is 14 amino acids long. The V segment lost 0 bases and the J segment 4 bases; nucleotides outside the gene matches: 4. The CDR3 region has the DNA TGTGCCAGCAGCTTGGTGGGAGCGGGGTACGAGCAGTACTTC. Residues: CASSLVGAGYEQYF.

This rearrangement joins TRBV30 to TRBJ1-4; unclear D gene. CDR1 GTSNPN and CDR2 SVGIG come from the germline V gene (reference sequence). CDR3 size: 14 residues. V dropped 0 bases and J dropped 2 bases, with 7 bases sitting between them. CDR3 amino acids: CAWSVLATNEKLFF. The CDR3 DNA is TGTGCCTGGAGTGTACTCGCCACTAATGAAAAACTGTTTTTT.

The chain recombines TRBV7-2 with TRBJ2-7; 8 positions agree with TRBD2. Losses at the gene ends were 1 base for V and 4 bases for J; bases not matched to a gene: 6. CDR1 and CDR2 from the germline V gene are SGHTA and FQGNSA. This CDR3 comprises 15 residues. CDR3 sequence (DNA): TGTGCCAGCAGCTTAGATGCGGGAGGTATATACGAGCAGTACTTC. This translates into CASSLDAGGIYEQYF.

The chain employs TRBV13 and TRBJ1-2; D is uncertain. This CDR3 has 13 amino acids. V gave up 4 bases and J gave up 4 bases, with 10 bases separating them. Germline assignment: CDR1 PRHDT and CDR2 FYEKMQ (reference sequence). The CDR3 DNA reads TGTGCCAGCAGCTCGCGGTCCTTCTATGGCTACACCTTC. It codes for CASSSRSFYGYTF.

J is TRBJ2-1 and V is TRBV7-6, with D hard to call. With 4 bases removed from V and 4 bases from J, the gap between germline ends came to 8 bases. Germline values: CDR1 SGHVS, CDR2 FNYEAQ. The CDR3 consists of 13 residues. In DNA, the CDR3 is TGTGCCAGCAGCTCCCGAAATTACAATGAGCAGTTCTTC. Protein: CASSSRNYNEQFF. The variable domain in full, completed from reference TRBV7-6 and TRBJ2-1, reads GAGVSQSPRYKVTKRGQDVALRCDPISGHVSLYWYRQALGQGPEFLTYFNYEAQQDKSGLPNDRFSAERPEGSISTLTIQRTEQRDSAMYRCASSSRNYNEQFFGPGTRLTVL.